This is a list of T cell receptor beta chains from one sample in a study of blood T cells in healthy people across ages. Each CDR3 protein gets one entry after TCRdb re-called the 5' RACE reads with MiXCR. The sample contains 1.5 million to 1.8 million distinct CDR3 sequences, about 42% of which appear only once. What was sequenced was blood. The source of these receptors is a woman between 18 and 29 years old in good health. CDR3s include the opening cysteine and the closing phenylalanine or tryptophan. The D gene is left open where the match is weak. Where a row states a size, it is once, few, many or the class of an expanded clone; other rows omit it.

v_call	d_call	j_call	clone_size	cdr3_nt	cdr3_aa
TRBV25-1	TRBD2	TRBJ2-3	.	TGTGCCAGCAGTGAATATCCCGGCGGTAGCGGGACATTCATAGATACGCAGTATTTT	CASSEYPGGSGTFIDTQYF
TRBV20-1	.	TRBJ1-5	few	TGCAGTGCTAGATACTCCGGGACAACGAATCAGCCCCAGCATTTT	CSARYSGTTNQPQHF
TRBV6-1	.	TRBJ2-7	few	TGTGCCAGCAGTGAATATGTGGGCGAGTCCTACAATGAGCAGTACTTC	CASSEYVGESYNEQYF
TRBV4-1	TRBD2	TRBJ2-3	.	TGCGCCAGCAGCCCGTCTAGCGGGGGGTTAATAGATATGCAGTATTTT	CASSPSSGGLIDMQYF
TRBV20-1	.	TRBJ2-6	once	TGCAGTGCTAGTGATCCGGGGGGCGCTGGGGCCAACGTCCTGACTTTC	CSASDPGGAGANVLTF
TRBV4-1	.	TRBJ2-6	.	TGCGCCAGCAGCCTAGGTCAGGCCTTTAGCTCTGGGGCCAACGTCCTGACTTTC	CASSLGQAFSSGANVLTF
TRBV14	TRBD1	TRBJ1-2	few	TGTGCCAGCAGCCGTGGCGAGGACAGGGATCTCTATGGCTACACCTTC	CASSRGEDRDLYGYTF
TRBV6-5	.	TRBJ1-3	few	TGTGCCAGCAGTAGGGGGACATTCGGAAACACCATATATTTT	CASSRGTFGNTIYF
TRBV7-6	.	TRBJ2-7	.	TGTGCCAGCAGCTTACTGGGGTACGGGATGTCCTACAATGAGCAGTACTTC	CASSLLGYGMSYNEQYF
TRBV12-3/TRBV12-4	.	TRBJ2-1	.	TGTGCCAGCAGTTGGGGGGCCTACTACAATGAGCAGTTCTTC	CASSWGAYYNEQFF
TRBV14	.	TRBJ1-4	few	TGTGCCAGCAGCCGTTCCCCGATGGATGAAAAACTGTTTTTT	CASSRSPMDEKLFF
TRBV7-2	TRBD1	TRBJ2-7	.	TGTGCCAGCAGCTTAGCGAGAAGGGGGCTCGAGCAGTACTTC	CASSLARRGLEQYF
TRBV20-1	.	TRBJ2-1	few	TGCAGTGCTAGAGATTATCACGAGCAGTTCTTC	CSARDYHEQFF
TRBV9	TRBD1	TRBJ1-5	few	TGTGCCAGCCCTATGACAGGGGTAAGTCAGCCCCAGCATTTT	CASPMTGVSQPQHF
TRBV5-1	.	TRBJ1-3	few	TGCGCCAGCAGCTTGGGGACAGCATCGTCTGGAAACACCATATATTTT	CASSLGTASSGNTIYF
TRBV4-1	TRBD2	TRBJ2-5	.	TGCGCCAGCAGCCAAGATCGGGAGGTGCAAGAGACCCAGTACTTC	CASSQDREVQETQYF
TRBV24-1	.	TRBJ1-2	few	TGTGCCACTCTCCTGGACGGACGCTATGGCTACACCTTC	CATLLDGRYGYTF
TRBV4-2	TRBD1	TRBJ2-2	.	TGTGCCAGCAGCTACGGGACAGATAACACCGGGGAGCTGTTTTTT	CASSYGTDNTGELFF
TRBV12-3/TRBV12-4	TRBD2	TRBJ2-7	.	TGTGCCAGCAAAAGGACTAGCGGAGGAAGCTCCTACGAGCAGTACTTC	CASKRTSGGSSYEQYF
TRBV27	.	TRBJ2-3	.	TGTGCCAGCAGTTGGGGGGGCGGGGGCCCCCCCCCAGATACGCAGTATTTT	CASSWGGGGPPPDTQYF
TRBV9	TRBD1	TRBJ2-1	.	TGTGCCAGCAGCGTGGAGGGACAGGGCCACAATGAGCAGTTCTTC	CASSVEGQGHNEQFF
TRBV28	TRBD2	TRBJ2-3	few	TGTGCCAGCAGTTTGCCCTTCTACAGGAGCGGGGGCACAGATACGCAGTATTTT	CASSLPFYRSGGTDTQYF
TRBV7-2	.	TRBJ1-1	few	TGTGCCAGCAGCCCTGTGAGCAGAGAAGCTTTCTTT	CASSPVSREAFF
TRBV7-2	TRBD2	TRBJ2-2	.	TGTGCCAGCTTAGCGTTGGTGACTAGCGGGAGGTCCCGATTGTTTTTT	CASLALVTSGRSRLFF